The subject of this entry is one T cell receptor beta chain. Source study methods: By means of reference gene primer amplification, nucleated cell counts were estimated. Here immunoSEQ multiplex PCR was the method, and the copy in TCRdb shows in-frame clones only, minus some. V and J calls and clone size are given by that table; D and trimming were obtained from the DNA. Among approximately 230,000 clones listed, approximately 89% were seen once. Seattle patients were enrolled while actively infected and followed longitudinally. The sample belongs to a study of blood T cell repertoires in COVID-19. Study-wide background: Samples came from the United States, Italy and Spain, spanning acute and convalescent COVID-19. In each case, the material was cDNA or gDNA derived from T cells, B-cell-depleted T cells, or PBMCs.

The specimen sequenced was peripheral blood. This TCR was sampled from a woman aged 25 to 39 with COVID-19, enrolled during active disease.

The CDR3 spells CASSGNPGSGNTIYF. The CDR3 coding sequence is TGTGCCAGCAGCGGAAATCCGGGCTCTGGAAACACCATATATTTT. The genes are TRBV9 and TRBJ1-3; D call uncertain. The CDR3 totals 15 residues. Germline CDR1 SGDLS, CDR2 YYNGEE. The V gene lost 3 bases and the J gene lost 0 bases, with 10 bases spanning the gap.